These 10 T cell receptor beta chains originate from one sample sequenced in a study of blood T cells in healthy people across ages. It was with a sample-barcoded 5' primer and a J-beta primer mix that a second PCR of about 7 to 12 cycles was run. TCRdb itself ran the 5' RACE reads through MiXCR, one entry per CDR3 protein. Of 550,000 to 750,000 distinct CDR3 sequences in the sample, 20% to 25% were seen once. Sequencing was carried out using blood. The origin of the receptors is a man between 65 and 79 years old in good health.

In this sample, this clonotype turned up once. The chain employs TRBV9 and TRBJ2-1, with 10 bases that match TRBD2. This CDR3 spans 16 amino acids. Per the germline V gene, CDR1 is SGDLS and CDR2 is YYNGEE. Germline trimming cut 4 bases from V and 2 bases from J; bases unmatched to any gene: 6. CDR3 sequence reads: CASSRLAGGAYNEQFF. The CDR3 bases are TGTGCCAGCAGCAGATTAGCGGGAGGCGCCTACAATGAGCAGTTCTTC.

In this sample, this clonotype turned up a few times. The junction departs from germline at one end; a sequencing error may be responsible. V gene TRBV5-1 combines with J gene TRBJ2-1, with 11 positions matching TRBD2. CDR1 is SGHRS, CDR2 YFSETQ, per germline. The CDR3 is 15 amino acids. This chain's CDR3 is CASSLLAGEYNEQFF. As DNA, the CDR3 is TGTGCCAGCAGCCTACTAGCGGGAGAGTACAATGAGCAGTTCTTC.

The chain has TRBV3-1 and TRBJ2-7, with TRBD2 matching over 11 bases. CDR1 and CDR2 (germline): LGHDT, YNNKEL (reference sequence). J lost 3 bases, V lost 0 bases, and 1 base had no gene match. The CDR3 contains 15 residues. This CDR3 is CASSQDGTSGYEQYF. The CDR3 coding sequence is TGTGCCAGCAGCCAAGATGGGACTAGCGGCTACGAGCAGTACTTC.

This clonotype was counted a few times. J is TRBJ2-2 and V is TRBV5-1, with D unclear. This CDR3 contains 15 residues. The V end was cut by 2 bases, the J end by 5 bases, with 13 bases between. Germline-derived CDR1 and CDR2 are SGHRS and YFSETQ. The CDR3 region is CASSLYDTRTGELFF. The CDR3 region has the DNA TGCGCCAGCAGCTTATACGACACGCGTACCGGGGAGCTGTTTTTT.

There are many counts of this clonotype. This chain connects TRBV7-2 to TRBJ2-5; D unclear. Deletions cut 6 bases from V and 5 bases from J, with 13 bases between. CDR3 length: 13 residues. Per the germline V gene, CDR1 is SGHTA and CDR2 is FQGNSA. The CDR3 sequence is CASSLGRVETQYF. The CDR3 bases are TGTGCCAGCAGTTTGGGTAGGGTTGAGACCCAGTACTTC.

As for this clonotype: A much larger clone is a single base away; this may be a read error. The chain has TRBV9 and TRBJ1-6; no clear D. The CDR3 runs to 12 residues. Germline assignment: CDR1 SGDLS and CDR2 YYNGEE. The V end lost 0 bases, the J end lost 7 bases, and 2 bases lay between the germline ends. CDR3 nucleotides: TGTGCCAGCAGCGTAGAGAATTCACCCCTCCACTTT. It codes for CASSVENSPLHF.

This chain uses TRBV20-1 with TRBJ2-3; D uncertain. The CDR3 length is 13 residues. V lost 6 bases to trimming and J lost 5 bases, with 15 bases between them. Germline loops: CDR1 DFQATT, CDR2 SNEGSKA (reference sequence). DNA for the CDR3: TGCAGTGCGCGGACCCCTACGGGAGATACGCAGTATTTT. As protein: CSARTPTGDTQYF.

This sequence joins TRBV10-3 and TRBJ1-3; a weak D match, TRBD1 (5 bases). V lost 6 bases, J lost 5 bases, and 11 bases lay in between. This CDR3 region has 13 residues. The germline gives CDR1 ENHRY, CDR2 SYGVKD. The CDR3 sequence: CAISQGGRNTIYF. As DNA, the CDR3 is TGTGCCATCAGCCAGGGTGGTCGAAACACCATATATTTT.

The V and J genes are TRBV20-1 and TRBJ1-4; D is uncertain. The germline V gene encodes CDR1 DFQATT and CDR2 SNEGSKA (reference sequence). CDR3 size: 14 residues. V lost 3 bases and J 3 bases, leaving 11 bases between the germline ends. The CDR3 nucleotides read TGCAGTGCTAGCCCATTAGGGTCTAATGAAAAACTGTTTTTT. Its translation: CSASPLGSNEKLFF.

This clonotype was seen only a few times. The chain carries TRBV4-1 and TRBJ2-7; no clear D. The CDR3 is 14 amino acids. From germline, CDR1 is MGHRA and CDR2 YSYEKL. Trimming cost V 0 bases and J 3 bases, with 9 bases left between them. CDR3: CASSQEQSNYEQYF. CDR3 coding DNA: TGCGCCAGCAGCCAAGAACAGAGTAACTACGAGCAGTACTTC.